The sequence of this T cell receptor (beta chain) was determined in a study of beta chain features in type 1 diabetes. Findings and limits, study-wide: The study found moderately but significantly shorter TCRB CDR3s in all four CD4+ subsets of Type 1 diabetes patients.

Trimming took 3 bases from V and 8 from J; bases not matched to a gene: 3. Germline assignment: CDR1 LGHNA and CDR2 YNFKEQ. The CDR3 runs 15 residues. Every bit of the isolated RNA underwent reverse transcription, so sequencing read expressed TCRB transcripts. Profiling relied on immunoSEQ multiplex PCR, and the TCRdb table lists in-frame clones only, not all of them. The data show more than 120,000 clones, about 13% seen once. This clone was counted only a few times. As yet, its antigen is unknown. The chain links TRBV4-2 to TRBJ2-1; 14 bases map to TRBD2. Sequencing used central memory CD4+ T cells from blood. This TCR was recovered from a young man with type 1 diabetes. This chain's CDR3 is CASSQTSGGADEQFF. CDR3 nucleotide sequence: TGTGCCAGCAGCCAGACTAGCGGGGGGGCTGATGAGCAGTTCTTC.